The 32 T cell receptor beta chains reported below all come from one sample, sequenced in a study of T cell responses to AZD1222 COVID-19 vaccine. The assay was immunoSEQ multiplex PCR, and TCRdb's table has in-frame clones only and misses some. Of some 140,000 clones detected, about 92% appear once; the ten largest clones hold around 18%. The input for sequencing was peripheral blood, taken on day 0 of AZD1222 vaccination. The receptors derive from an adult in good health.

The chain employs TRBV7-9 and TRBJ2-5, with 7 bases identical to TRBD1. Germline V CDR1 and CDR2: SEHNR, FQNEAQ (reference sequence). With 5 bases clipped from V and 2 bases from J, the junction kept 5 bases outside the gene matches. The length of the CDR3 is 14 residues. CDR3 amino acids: CASSRQGPQETQYF. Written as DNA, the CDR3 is TGTGCCAGCAGCCGACAGGGCCCTCAAGAGACCCAGTACTTC.

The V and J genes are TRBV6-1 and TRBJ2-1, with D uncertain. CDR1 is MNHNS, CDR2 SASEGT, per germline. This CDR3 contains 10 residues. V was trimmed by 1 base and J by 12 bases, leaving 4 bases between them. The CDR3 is CASSEVAQFF. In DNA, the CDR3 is TGTGCCAGCAGTGAAGTTGCGCAGTTCTTC.

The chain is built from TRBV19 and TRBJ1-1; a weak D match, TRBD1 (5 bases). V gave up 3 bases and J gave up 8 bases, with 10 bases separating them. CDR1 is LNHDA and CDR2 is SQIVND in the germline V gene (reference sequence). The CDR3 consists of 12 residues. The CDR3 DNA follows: TGTGCCAGTAGTATGGGGGGTCGAGAAGCTTTCTTT. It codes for CASSMGGREAFF.

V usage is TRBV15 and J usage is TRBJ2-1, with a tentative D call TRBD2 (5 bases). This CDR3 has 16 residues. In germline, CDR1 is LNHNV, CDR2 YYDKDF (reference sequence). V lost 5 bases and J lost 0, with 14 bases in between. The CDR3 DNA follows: TGTGCCACCAGCGCCGGGGTTACGAGCTCCTACAATGAGCAGTTCTTC. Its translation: CATSAGVTSSYNEQFF.

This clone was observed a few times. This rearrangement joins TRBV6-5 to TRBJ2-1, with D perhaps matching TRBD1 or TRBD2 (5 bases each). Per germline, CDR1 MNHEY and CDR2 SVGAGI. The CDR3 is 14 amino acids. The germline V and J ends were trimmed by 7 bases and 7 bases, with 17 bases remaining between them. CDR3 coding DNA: TGTGCCAGCACCCAATACCAGGGCGGGAATGAGCAGTTCTTC. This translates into CASTQYQGGNEQFF.

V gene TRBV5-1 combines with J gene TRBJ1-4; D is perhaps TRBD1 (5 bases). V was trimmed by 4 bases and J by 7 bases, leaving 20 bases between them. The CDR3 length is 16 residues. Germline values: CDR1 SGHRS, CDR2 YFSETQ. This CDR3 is CASSPPGSGGGEKLFF. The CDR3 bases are TGCGCCAGCAGCCCCCCGGGTTCGGGGGGAGGTGAAAAACTGTTTTTT.

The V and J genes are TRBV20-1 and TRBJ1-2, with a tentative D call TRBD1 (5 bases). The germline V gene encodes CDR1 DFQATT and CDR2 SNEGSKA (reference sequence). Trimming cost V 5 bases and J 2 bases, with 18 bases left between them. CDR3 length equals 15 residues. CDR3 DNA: TGCAGTGCTGGTGAAACGGGACTGTCAAACTATGGCTACACCTTC. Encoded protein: CSAGETGLSNYGYTF.

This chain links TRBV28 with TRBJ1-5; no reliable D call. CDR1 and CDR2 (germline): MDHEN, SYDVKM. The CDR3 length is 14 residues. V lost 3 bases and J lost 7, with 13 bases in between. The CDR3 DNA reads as TGTGCCAGCAGTTTTAGTCGGCGGGTACAGCCCCAGCATTTT. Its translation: CASSFSRRVQPQHF.

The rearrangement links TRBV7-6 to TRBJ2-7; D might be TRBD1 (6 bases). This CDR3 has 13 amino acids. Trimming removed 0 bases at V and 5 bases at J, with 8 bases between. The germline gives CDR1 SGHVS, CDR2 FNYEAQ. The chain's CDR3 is CASSLAQGHEQYF. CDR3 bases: TGTGCCAGCAGCTTAGCACAGGGCCACGAGCAGTACTTC.

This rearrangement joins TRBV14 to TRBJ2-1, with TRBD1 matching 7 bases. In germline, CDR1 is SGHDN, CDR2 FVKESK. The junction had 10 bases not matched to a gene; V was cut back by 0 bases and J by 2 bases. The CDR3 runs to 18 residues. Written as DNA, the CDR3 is TGTGCCAGCAGCCAAGAATTTTACCACAGGGGACCCTACAATGAGCAGTTCTTC. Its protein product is CASSQEFYHRGPYNEQFF.

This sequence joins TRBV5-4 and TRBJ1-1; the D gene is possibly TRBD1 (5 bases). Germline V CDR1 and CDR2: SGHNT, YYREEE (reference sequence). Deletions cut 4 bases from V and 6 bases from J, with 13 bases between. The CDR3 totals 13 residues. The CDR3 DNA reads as TGTGCCAGCAGCACCCAGGGAGTCCCTGAAGCTTTCTTT. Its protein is CASSTQGVPEAFF.

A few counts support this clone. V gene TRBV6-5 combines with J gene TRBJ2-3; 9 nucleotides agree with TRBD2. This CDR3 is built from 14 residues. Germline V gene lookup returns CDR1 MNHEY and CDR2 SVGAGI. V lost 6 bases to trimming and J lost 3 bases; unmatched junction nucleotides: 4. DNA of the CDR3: TGTGCCAGCAGCCCCGGACTAGCGACAGATACGCAGTATTTT. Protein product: CASSPGLATDTQYF.

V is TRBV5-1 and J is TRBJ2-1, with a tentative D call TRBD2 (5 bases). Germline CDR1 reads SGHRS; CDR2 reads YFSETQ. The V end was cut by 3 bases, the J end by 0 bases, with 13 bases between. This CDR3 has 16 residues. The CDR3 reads CASSSREGGSYNEQFF. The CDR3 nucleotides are TGCGCCAGCAGCTCCCGCGAGGGCGGCTCCTACAATGAGCAGTTCTTC.

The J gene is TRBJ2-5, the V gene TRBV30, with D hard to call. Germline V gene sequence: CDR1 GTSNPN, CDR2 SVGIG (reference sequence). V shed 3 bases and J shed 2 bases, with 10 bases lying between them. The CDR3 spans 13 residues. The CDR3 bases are TGTGCCTGGAGGAAGAGTTATCAAGAGACCCAGTACTTC. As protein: CAWRKSYQETQYF.

As DNA, the CDR3 is TGTGCCAGCAGCTTACAAGCTATCTACGAGCAGTACTTC. Translating gives CASSLQAIYEQYF. The V gene is TRBV7-2, the J gene TRBJ2-7; D gene unclear. CDR1 and CDR2 (germline): SGHTA, FQGNSA. CDR3 length: 13 amino acids. Trimming left V 2 bases short and J 3 bases short, with 8 bases between.

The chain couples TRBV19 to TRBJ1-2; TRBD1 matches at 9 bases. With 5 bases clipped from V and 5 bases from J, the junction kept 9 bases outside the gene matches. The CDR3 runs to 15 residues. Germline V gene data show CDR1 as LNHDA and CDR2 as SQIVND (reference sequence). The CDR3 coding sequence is TGTGCCAGTAGTGGGGGGGGACAGGGCGAATATGGCTACACCTTC. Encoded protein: CASSGGGQGEYGYTF.

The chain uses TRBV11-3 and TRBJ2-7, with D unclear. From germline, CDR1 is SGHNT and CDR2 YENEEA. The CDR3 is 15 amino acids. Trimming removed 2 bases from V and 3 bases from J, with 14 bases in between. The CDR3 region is CASSLPANSFYEQYF. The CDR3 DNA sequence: TGTGCCAGCAGCTTACCAGCGAATTCATTCTACGAGCAGTACTTC.

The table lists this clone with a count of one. The CDR3 here is CASSPDPSGANVLTF. As DNA, the CDR3 is TGCGCCAGCAGCCCGGACCCCTCTGGGGCCAACGTCCTGACTTTC. This rearrangement joins TRBV5-1 to TRBJ2-6; D unclear. Germline CDR1 reads SGHRS; CDR2 reads YFSETQ. V lost 4 bases to trimming and J lost 0 bases, with 8 bases between them. There are 15 residues in the CDR3.

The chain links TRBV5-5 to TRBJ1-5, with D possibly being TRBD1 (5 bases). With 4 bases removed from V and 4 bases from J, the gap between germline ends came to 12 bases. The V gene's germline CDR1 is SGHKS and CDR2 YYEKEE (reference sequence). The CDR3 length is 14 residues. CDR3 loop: CASSEGEGNQPQHF. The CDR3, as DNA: TGTGCCAGCAGCGAAGGGGAGGGGAATCAGCCCCAGCATTTT.

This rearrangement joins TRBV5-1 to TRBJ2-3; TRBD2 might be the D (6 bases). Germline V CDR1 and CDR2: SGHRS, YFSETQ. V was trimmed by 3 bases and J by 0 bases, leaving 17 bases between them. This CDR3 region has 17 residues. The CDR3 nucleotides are TGCGCCAGCAGCTCACCCCGCGGGACGTCTAGCACAGATACGCAGTATTTT. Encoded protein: CASSSPRGTSSTDTQYF.

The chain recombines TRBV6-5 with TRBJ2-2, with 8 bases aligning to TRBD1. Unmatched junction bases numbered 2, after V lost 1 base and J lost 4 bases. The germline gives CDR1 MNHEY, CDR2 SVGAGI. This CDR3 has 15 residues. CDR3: CASSYWDRSTGELFF. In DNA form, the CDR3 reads TGTGCCAGCAGTTACTGGGACAGGAGCACCGGGGAGCTGTTTTTT.

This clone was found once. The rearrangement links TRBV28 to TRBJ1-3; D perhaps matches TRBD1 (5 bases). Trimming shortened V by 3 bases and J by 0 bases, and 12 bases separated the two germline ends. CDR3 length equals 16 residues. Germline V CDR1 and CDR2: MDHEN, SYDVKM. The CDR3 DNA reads TGTGCCAGCAGTTTCTCCGGGGCCCCCTCTGGAAACACCATATATTTT. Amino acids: CASSFSGAPSGNTIYF.

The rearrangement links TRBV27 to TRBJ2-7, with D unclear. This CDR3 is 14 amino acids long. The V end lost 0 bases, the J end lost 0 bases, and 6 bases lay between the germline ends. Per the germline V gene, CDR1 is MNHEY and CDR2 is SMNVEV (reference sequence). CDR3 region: CASSLSGYSYEQYF. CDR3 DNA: TGTGCCAGCAGTTTATCGGGATACTCCTACGAGCAGTACTTC.

This chain's CDR3 is CASSYSWDIGTEAFF. The CDR3 region has the DNA TGTGCCAGCAGTTACTCGTGGGACATTGGTACTGAAGCTTTCTTT. The chain combines TRBV6-5 with TRBJ1-1, with D perhaps matching TRBD1 (6 bases). Between the trimmed V and J ends, which lost 0 bases and 5 bases, there was a span of 13 bases. Per the germline V gene, CDR1 is MNHEY and CDR2 is SVGAGI. The CDR3 consists of 15 residues.

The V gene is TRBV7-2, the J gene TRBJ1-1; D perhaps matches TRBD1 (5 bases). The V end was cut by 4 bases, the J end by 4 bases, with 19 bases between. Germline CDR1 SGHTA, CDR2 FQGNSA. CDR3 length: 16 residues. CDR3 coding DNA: TGTGCCAGCAGCTCCCACCCGGGGGGGGGTAGCACTGAAGCTTTCTTT. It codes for CASSSHPGGGSTEAFF.

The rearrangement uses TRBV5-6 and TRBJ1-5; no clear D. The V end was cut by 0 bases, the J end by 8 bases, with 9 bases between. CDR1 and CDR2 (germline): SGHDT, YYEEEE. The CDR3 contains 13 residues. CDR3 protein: CASSLEGMKPQHF. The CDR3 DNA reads TGTGCCAGCAGCTTGGAGGGAATGAAGCCCCAGCATTTT. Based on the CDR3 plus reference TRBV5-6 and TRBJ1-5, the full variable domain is DAGVTQSPTHLIKTRGQQVTLRCSPKSGHDTVSWYQQALGQGPQFIFQYYEEEERQRGNFPDRFSGHQFPNYSSELNVNALLLGDSALYLCASSLEGMKPQHFGDGTRLSIL.

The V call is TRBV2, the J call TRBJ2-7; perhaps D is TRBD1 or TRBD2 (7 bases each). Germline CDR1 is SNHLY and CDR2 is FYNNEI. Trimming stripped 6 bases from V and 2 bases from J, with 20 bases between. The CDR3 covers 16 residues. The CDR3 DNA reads TGTGCCAGCAGCCCCTGGGTCCAGGGGGGGGCCTACGAGCAGTACTTC. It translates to CASSPWVQGGAYEQYF.

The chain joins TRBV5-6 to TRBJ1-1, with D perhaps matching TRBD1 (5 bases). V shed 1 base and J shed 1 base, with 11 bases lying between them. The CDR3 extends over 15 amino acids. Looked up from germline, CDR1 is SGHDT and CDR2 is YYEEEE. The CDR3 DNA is TGTGCCAGCAGCTTGTGGAGGGGCCGGAACACTGAAGCTTTCTTT. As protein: CASSLWRGRNTEAFF.

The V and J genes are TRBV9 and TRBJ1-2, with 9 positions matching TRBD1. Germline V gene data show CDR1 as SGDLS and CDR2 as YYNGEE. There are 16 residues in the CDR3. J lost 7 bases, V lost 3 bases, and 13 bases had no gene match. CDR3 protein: CASSGRQGELSSGYTF. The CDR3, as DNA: TGTGCCAGCAGCGGTCGACAGGGGGAGTTGTCTTCTGGCTACACCTTC.

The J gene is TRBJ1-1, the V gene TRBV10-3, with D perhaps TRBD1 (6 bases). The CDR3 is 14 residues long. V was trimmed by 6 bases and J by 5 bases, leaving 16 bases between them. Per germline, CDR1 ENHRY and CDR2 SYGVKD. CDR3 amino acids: CAISLGGRVTEAFF. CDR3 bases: TGTGCCATCAGCTTGGGGGGGCGCGTGACTGAAGCTTTCTTT.

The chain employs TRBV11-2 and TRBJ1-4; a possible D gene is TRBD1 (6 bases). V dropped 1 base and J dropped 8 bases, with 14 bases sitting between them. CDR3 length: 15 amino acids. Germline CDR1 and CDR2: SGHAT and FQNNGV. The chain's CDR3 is CASSLVGGRGEKLFF. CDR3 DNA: TGTGCCAGCAGCTTAGTCGGGGGGCGCGGGGAAAAACTGTTTTTT.

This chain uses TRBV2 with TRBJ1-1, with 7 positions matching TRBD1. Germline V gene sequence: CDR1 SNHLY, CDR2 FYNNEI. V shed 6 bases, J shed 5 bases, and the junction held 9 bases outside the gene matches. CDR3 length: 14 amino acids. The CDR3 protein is CASRAGGQDTEAFF. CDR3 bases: TGTGCCAGCAGGGCAGGGGGGCAGGATACTGAAGCTTTCTTT.